The TCR beta chain described here comes from a study of blood T cell repertoires in COVID-19. Study summary: The United States, Italy and Spain supplied acute and convalescent COVID-19 samples. PBMCs, B-cell-depleted T cells, or T cells were the source of the cDNA or gDNA that made up the material.

As handled by the study authors: How many nucleated cells were present was estimated from reference gene primer amplification. Sequenced by immunoSEQ multiplex PCR; TCRdb stores in-frame clones only, minus some. V and J calls and clone size are given by that table; D and trimming were obtained from the DNA. Here the sample spans 190,000 or so clones, around 90% being singletons. CDR1 MDHEN and CDR2 SYDVKM come from the germline V gene. Trimming left V 8 bases short and J 0 bases short, with 7 bases between. The CDR3 consists of 13 residues. This receptor was identified in a man in his fifties or sixties with acute or convalescent COVID-19. Sequencing was carried out using peripheral blood. The gene calls are TRBV28 and TRBJ2-2; TRBD1 might be the D (6 bases). The CDR3 DNA reads as TGTGCCAGCGGGACAACGAACACCGGGGAGCTGTTTTTT. Protein product: CASGTTNTGELFF.